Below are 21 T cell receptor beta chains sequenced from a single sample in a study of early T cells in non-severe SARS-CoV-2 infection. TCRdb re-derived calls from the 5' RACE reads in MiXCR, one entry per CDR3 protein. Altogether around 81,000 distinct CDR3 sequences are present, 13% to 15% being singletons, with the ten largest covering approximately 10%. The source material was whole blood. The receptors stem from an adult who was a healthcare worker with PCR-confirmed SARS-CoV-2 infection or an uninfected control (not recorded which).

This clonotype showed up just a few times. The CDR3 spells CASSFNRLVVTGAFF. The DNA for the CDR3 is TGTGCCAGCAGTTTTAACCGGTTAGTCGTGACTGGGGCTTTCTTT. This sequence joins TRBV12-3 or TRBV12-4 and TRBJ1-1; D is uncertain. The CDR3 has 15 amino acids. The germline V and J ends were trimmed by 3 bases and 11 bases, with 22 bases remaining between them.

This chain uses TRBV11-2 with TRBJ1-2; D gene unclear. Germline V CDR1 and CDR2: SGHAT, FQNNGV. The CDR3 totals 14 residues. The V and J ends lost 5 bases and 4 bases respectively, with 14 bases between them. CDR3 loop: CASSRARESYGYTF. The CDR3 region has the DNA TGTGCCAGCAGCCGAGCGAGGGAGAGCTATGGCTACACCTTC.

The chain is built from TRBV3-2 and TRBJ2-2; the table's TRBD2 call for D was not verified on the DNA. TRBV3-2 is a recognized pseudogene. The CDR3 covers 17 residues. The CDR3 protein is CASSQDLGLAFTGELFF. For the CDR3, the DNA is TGTGCCAGCAGCCAAGATTTAGGACTAGCTTTCACCGGGGAGCTGTTTTTT.

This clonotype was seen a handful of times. This CDR3 reads CASRSTDTQYF. The CDR3 coding sequence is TGTGCCAGCAGGAGCACAGATACGCAGTATTTT. This chain links TRBV28 with TRBJ2-3, with D unresolved. V was pared by 6 bases and J by 0 bases, with 1 base between. The CDR3 has 11 residues. CDR1 and CDR2 (germline): MDHEN, SYDVKM.

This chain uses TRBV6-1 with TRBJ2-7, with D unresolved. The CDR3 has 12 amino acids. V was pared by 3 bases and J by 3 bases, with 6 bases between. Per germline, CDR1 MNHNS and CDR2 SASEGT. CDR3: CASSEAFYEQYF. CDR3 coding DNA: TGTGCCAGCAGTGAGGCCTTCTACGAGCAGTACTTC.

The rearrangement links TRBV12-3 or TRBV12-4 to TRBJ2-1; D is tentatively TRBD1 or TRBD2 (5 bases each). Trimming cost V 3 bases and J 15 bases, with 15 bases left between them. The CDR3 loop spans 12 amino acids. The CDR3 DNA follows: TGTGCCAGCAGTTTGCCCGGGGCTGGGTGGTTCTTC. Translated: CASSLPGAGWFF.

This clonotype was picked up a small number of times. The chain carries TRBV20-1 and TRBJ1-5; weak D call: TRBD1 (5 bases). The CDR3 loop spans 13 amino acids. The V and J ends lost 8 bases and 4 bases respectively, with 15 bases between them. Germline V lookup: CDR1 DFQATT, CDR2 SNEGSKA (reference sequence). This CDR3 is CSSGGAMNQPQHF. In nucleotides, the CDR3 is TGCAGTTCTGGAGGGGCGATGAATCAGCCCCAGCATTTT.

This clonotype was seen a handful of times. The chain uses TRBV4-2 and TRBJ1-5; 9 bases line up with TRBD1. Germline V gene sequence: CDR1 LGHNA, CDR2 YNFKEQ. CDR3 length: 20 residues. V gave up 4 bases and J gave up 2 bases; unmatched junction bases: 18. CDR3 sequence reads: CASSLRDGTGLGRGNQPQHF. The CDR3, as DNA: TGTGCCAGCAGCCTACGAGACGGGACAGGGTTGGGTCGGGGCAATCAGCCCCAGCATTTT.

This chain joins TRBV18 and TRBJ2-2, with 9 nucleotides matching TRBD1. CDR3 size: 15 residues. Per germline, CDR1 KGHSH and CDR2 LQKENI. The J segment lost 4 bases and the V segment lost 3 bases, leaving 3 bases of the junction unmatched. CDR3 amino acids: CASSPGTGRTGELFF. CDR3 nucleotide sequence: TGTGCCAGCTCACCCGGGACAGGGCGCACCGGGGAGCTGTTTTTT.

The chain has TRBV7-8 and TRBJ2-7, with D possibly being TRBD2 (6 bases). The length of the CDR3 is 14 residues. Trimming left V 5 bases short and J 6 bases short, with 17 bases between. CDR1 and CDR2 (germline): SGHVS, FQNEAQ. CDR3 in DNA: TGTGCCAGCAGCCCGCCGGGACTCCCCCGCGAGCAGTACTTC. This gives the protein CASSPPGLPREQYF.

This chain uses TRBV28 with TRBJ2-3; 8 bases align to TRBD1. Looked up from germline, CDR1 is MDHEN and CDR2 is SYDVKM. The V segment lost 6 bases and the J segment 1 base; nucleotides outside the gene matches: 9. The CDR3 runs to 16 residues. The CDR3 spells CASSQPTGARTDTQYF. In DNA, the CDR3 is TGTGCCAGCAGCCAACCGACAGGGGCCCGCACAGATACGCAGTATTTT.

CDR3 bases: TGTGCCAGCAGTGGACAGCTTAATGAGCAGTTCTTC. Protein product: CASSGQLNEQFF. The chain employs TRBV2 and TRBJ2-1; TRBD1 might be the D (5 bases). V lost 4 bases and J lost 7, with 8 bases in between. CDR1 is SNHLY and CDR2 is FYNNEI in the germline V gene. The CDR3 is 12 amino acids.

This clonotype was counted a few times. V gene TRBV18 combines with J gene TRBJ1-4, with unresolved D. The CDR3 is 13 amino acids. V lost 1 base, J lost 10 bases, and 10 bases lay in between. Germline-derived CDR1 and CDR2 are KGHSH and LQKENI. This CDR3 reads CASSPLDGPKLFF. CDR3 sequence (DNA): TGTGCCAGCTCACCACTAGACGGTCCAAAACTGTTTTTT.

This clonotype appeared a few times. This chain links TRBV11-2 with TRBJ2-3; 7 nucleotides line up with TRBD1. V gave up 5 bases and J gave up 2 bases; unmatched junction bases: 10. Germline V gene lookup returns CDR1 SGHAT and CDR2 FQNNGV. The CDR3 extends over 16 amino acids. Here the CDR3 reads CASSPGDRLITDTQYF. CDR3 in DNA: TGTGCCAGCAGCCCCGGGGACAGATTAATCACAGATACGCAGTATTTT. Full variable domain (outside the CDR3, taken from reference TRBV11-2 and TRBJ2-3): EAGVAQSPRYKIIEKRQSVAFWCNPISGHATLYWYQQILGQGPKLLIQFQNNGVVDDSQLPKDRFSAERLKGVDSTLKIQPAKLEDSAVYLCASSPGDRLITDTQYFGPGTRLTVL.

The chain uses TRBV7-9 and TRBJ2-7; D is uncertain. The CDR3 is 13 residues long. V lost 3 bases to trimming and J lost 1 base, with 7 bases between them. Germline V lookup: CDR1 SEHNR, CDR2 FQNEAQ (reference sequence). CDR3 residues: CASSFDESYEQYF. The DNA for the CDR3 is TGTGCCAGCAGCTTTGACGAATCCTACGAGCAGTACTTC. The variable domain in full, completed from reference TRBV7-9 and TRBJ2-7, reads DTGVSQNPRHKITKRGQNVTFRCDPISEHNRLYWYRQTLGQGPEFLTYFQNEAQLEKSRLLSDRFSAERPKGSFSTLEIQRTEQGDSAMYLCASSFDESYEQYFGPGTRLTVT.

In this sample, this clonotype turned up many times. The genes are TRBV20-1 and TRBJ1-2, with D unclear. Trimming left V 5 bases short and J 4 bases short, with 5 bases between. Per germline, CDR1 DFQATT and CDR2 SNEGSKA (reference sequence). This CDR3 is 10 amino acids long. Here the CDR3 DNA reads TGCAGTGCTCTCCCCTATGGCTACACCTTC. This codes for CSALPYGYTF.

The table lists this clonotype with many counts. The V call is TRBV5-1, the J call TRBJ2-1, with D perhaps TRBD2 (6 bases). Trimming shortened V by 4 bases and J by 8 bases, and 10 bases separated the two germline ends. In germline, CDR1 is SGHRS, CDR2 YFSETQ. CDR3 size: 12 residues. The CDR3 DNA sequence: TGCGCCAGCAGCCTCCCGGGGGATGAGCAGTTCTTC. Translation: CASSLPGDEQFF.

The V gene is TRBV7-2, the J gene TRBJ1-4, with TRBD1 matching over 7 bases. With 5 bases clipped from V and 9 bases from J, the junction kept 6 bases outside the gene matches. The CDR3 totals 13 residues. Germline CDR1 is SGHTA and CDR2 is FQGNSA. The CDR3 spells CASSPRGRQKLFF. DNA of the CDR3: TGTGCCAGCAGCCCCAGGGGGAGGCAAAAACTGTTTTTT.

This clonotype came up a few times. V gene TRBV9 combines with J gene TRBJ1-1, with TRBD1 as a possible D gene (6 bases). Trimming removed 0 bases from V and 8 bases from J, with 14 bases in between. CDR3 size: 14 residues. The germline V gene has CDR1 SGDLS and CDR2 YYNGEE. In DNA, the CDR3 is TGTGCCAGCAGCGTAGCGGACAGCCCTTACGAAGCTTTCTTT. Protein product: CASSVADSPYEAFF.

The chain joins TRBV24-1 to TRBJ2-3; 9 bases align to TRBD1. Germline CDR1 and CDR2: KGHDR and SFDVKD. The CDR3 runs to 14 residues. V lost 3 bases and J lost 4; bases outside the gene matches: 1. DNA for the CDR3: TGTGCCACCAGTGATCACAGGGGGCCAGATACGCAGTATTTT. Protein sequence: CATSDHRGPDTQYF.

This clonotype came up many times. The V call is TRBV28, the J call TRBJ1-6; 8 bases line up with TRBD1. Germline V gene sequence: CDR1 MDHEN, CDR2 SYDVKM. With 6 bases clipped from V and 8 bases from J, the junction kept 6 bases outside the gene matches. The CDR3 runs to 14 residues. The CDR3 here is CASSTTGEDSPLHF. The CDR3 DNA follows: TGTGCCAGCAGCACGACAGGGGAGGATTCACCCCTCCACTTT.